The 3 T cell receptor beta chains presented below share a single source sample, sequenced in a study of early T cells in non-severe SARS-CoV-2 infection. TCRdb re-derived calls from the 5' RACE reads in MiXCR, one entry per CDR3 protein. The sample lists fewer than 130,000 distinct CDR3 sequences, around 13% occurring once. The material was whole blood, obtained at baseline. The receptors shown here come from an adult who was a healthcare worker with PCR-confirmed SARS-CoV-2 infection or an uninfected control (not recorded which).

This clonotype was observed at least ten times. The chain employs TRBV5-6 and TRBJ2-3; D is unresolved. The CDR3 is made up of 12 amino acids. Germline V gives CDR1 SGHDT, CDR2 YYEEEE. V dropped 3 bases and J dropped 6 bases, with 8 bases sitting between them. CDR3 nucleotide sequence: TGTGCCAGCAGCTACCCCCGGGATACGCAGTATTTT. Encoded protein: CASSYPRDTQYF.

CDR3 DNA: TGTGCCTGGAGTTGGAACAGGGCCTACGAGCAGTACTTC. Residues: CAWSWNRAYEQYF. V usage is TRBV30 and J usage is TRBJ2-7; tentative D call: TRBD1 (6 bases). This CDR3 has 13 amino acids. Germline CDR1 and CDR2: GTSNPN and SVGIG (reference sequence). V was pared by 2 bases and J by 2 bases, with 10 bases between.

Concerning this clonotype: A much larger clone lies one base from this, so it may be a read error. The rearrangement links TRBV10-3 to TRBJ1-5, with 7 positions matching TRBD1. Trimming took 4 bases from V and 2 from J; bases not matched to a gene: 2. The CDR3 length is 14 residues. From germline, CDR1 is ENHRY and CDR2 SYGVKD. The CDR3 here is CAISAGTGNQPQHF. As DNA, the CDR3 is TGTGCCATCAGTGCCGGGACAGGCAATCAGCCCCAGCATTTT.